This T cell receptor beta chain was obtained from a study of chemoradiotherapy in HPV16-positive cancers. Generated by immunoSEQ multiplex PCR, the TCRdb table keeps only in-frame clones and is missing some. The sample consists of 30,000 to 35,000 clones, about 88% of them appearing once. Germline loops: CDR1 SGHDN, CDR2 FVKESK. Trimming at V came to 3 bases and at J to 2 bases, leaving 5 bases not matched to a gene. CDR3 length: 16 amino acids. V is TRBV14 and J is TRBJ2-1; 9 bases line up with TRBD2. Sequences were derived from blood, sampled from a patient who underwent chemoradiotherapy. This TCR came from a human donor with HPV-associated anogenital cancer. CDR3: CASSHTSSGAYNEQFF. Written as DNA, the CDR3 is TGTGCCAGCAGCCATACCTCTAGCGGGGCCTACAATGAGCAGTTCTTC.